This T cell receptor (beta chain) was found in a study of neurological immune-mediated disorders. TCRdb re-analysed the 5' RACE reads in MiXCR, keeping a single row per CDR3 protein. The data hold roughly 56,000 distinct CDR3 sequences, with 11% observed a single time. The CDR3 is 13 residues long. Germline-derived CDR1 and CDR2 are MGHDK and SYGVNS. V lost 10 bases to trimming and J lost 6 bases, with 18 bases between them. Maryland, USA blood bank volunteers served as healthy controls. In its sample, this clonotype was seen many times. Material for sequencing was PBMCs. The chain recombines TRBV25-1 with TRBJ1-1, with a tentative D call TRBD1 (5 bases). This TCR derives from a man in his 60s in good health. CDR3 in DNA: TGTGCCACCCCGAGGGTCCGAGGGGCTGAAGCTTTCTTT. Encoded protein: CATPRVRGAEAFF. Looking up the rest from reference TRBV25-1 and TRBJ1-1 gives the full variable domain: EADIYQTPRYLVIGTGKKITLECSQTMGHDKMYWYQQDPGMELHLIHYSYGVNSTEKGDLSSESTVSRIRTEHFPLTLESARPSHTSQYLCATPRVRGAEAFFGQGTRLTVV.